These 16 T cell receptor beta chains originate from one sample sequenced in a study of tumor-infiltrating lymphocytes in primary liver carcinoma. Unsorted whole blood yielded blood RNA, and germline DNA was extracted as well. A primer matching the constant region was used to make TCR beta cDNA from 500 to 650 ng of total RNA. Three nested multiplex PCR rounds of slightly modified ARM-PCR generated TCR beta libraries. The two initial PCR rounds, about 9 cycles each, used TRBV1-TRBV30 forward and C-beta reverse primers. TCRdb re-called the multiplex PCR reads with MiXCR, one entry per CDR3 protein. The table shows approximately 300,000 distinct CDR3 sequences, with roughly 60% occurring only once. The sequencing sample was made of peripheral blood. The receptor source for this set is a man aged 35-49 years with primary liver carcinoma and hepatitis B virus infection.

Remarks on this clonotype: Without the conserved terminal phenylalanine or tryptophan, this CDR3 likely stems from a read error. The chain joins TRBV11-2 to TRBJ2-3; 10 bases match TRBD2. Trimming removed 7 bases from V and 5 bases from J; junction bases left unmatched: 6. Per the germline V gene, CDR1 is SGHAT and CDR2 is FQNNGV. The CDR3 runs to 14 residues. CDR3 sequence reads: CASKAGGPEDTQYI. The CDR3, as DNA: TGTGCCAGCAAAGCGGGAGGGCCCGAAGATACGCAGTATATT.

As for this clonotype: This is likely a read error, given that the CDR3 carries no conserved phenylalanine or tryptophan at its end. The chain has TRBV11-1 and TRBJ2-7; D may be TRBD2 (5 bases). The CDR3 length is 15 residues. The germline V gene encodes CDR1 SGHAT and CDR2 FQDESV (reference sequence). Here the CDR3 reads CASSAAASSVYVQYL. CDR3 DNA: TGTGCCAGTAGCGCCGCGGCCAGTTCGGTCTACGTGCAGTACCTC.

The chain combines TRBV5-6 with TRBJ1-5; D not resolved. V was shortened by 9 bases and J by 3 bases, with 16 bases between the two germline ends. Germline V gives CDR1 SGHDT, CDR2 YYEEEE. This CDR3 comprises 14 residues. The CDR3 is CATNSWGLNQPQHF. The CDR3 coding sequence is TGTGCCACCAACTCCTGGGGTCTCAATCAGCCCCAGCATTTT. Drawing the rest from reference TRBV5-6 and TRBJ1-5, the complete variable domain is DAGVTQSPTHLIKTRGQQVTLRCSPKSGHDTVSWYQQALGQGPQFIFQYYEEEERQRGNFPDRFSGHQFPNYSSELNVNALLLGDSALYLCATNSWGLNQPQHFGDGTRLSIL.

There are a few counts of this clonotype. Just one base apart from a much larger clone, this may be a read error. The CDR3, as DNA: TGTGCCAGCAGCGGACAGGGCTCCTACAAGCAGTACTTC. Residues: CASSGQGSYKQYF. The rearrangement joins TRBV5-4 to TRBJ2-7; 8 bases are a match to TRBD1. The length of the CDR3 is 13 residues. Germline V gives CDR1 SGHNT, CDR2 YYREEE (reference sequence).

A note on this clonotype: One end of the junction varies from germline; a read error may be responsible. The chain joins TRBV6-5 to TRBJ1-1, with 7 bases fitting TRBD1. This CDR3 contains 14 residues. The germline gives CDR1 MNHEY, CDR2 SVGAGI. CDR3 in amino acids: CATSYQGVYAEALF. The CDR3 DNA sequence: TGTGCCACCAGTTATCAGGGGGTCTACGCTGAAGCTCTCTTT.

Turning to this clonotype: Being one base from a much bigger clone, this may be a read error. The chain couples TRBV7-9 to TRBJ2-7; D is unclear. The CDR3 is made up of 14 amino acids. The germline gives CDR1 SEHNR, CDR2 FQNEAQ (reference sequence). Trimming took 5 bases from V and 3 from J, leaving 14 bases between them. The DNA of the CDR3 is TGTGCCAGCAGCCATCGCTCCGAGGTCTACGAGCAGTACTTC. It yields the protein CASSHRSEVYEQYF.

Only a few counts were recorded for this clonotype. The V gene is TRBV24-1, the J gene TRBJ2-3; D ambiguous. Germline CDR1 KGHDR, CDR2 SFDVKD. The CDR3 loop spans 14 amino acids. V was shortened by 5 bases and J by 4 bases, with 12 bases between the two germline ends. The CDR3 DNA follows: TGTGCCACCAGTGCCCCTGGATCGGCAGATACGCAGTATTTT. Translated, it gives CATSAPGSADTQYF.

Remarks on this clonotype: Germline and junction disagree at one end, which may indicate a read error. The genes are TRBV7-9 and TRBJ1-5, with D uncertain. Germline values: CDR1 SEHNR, CDR2 FQNEAQ (reference sequence). CDR3 size: 13 residues. This chain's CDR3 is CASSLGTEEPQQF. In nucleotides, the CDR3 is TGTGCCAGCAGCTTAGGGACGGAGGAGCCCCAGCAATTT.

This clonotype has ten or more counts. The gene calls are TRBV6-6 and TRBJ2-1; D assignment may be TRBD1 or TRBD2 (7 bases each). Trimming left V 6 bases short and J 7 bases short, with 16 bases between. This CDR3 spans 14 amino acids. CDR1 is MNHNY, CDR2 SVGAGI, per germline (reference sequence). The CDR3 DNA is TGTGCCAGCAGGGGGGGGGACAGACCAAATGAGCAGTTCTTC. Its translation is CASRGGDRPNEQFF.

Details on this clonotype: Compared with germline, one end of the junction differs, possibly owing to a read error. The chain joins TRBV14 to TRBJ2-7; D is uncertain. The CDR3 covers 13 residues. Germline-derived CDR1 and CDR2 are SGHDN and FVKESK. CDR3: CASNQDLASERYF. CDR3 coding DNA: TGTGCCAGCAACCAAGATTTGGCGTCCGAGCGGTACTTC.

This clonotype was observed at least ten times. This chain joins TRBV4-3 and TRBJ1-3; tentatively, D is TRBD1 (5 bases). V shed 1 base and J shed 2 bases, with 15 bases lying between them. The germline CDR1 and CDR2 sequences are LGHNA and YSLEER. This CDR3 comprises 17 residues. In DNA form, the CDR3 reads TGCGCCAGCAGCCAAGCAATCGGGGGGGGTGCTGGAAACACCATATATTTT. This codes for CASSQAIGGGAGNTIYF.

This clonotype was seen a single time. This may come from a read error, since a much larger clone is one base off. V is TRBV12-3 or TRBV12-4 and J is TRBJ2-7; 8 bases agree with TRBD1. With 4 bases clipped from V and 6 bases from J, the junction kept 11 bases outside the gene matches. This CDR3 region has 15 residues. The CDR3 DNA reads TGTGCCAGCAGTTACTCCGGGACAGGTTTACGCGAGCAGTACTTC. This encodes CASSYSGTGLREQYF.

The J gene is TRBJ2-1, the V gene TRBV14, with D unclear. The CDR3 consists of 16 residues. V lost 11 bases and J lost 4, with 24 bases in between. CDR1 is SGHDN, CDR2 FVKESK, per germline. The chain's CDR3 is CAGCQGPLDLYNEQFF. The CDR3 DNA follows: TGTGCCGGCTGCCAAGGCCCCTTAGACCTGTACAATGAGCAGTTCTTC.

This clonotype was detected many times. The V call is TRBV4-2, the J call TRBJ2-7; TRBD2 matches at 12 bases. V lost 0 bases to trimming and J lost 4 bases; unmatched junction nucleotides: 4. This CDR3 contains 16 residues. The V gene's germline CDR1 is LGHNA and CDR2 YNFKEQ. The CDR3, as DNA: TGTGCCAGCAGCCAAGATGCGACTAGCGGGAGTTACGAGCAGTACTTC. Translating gives CASSQDATSGSYEQYF.

Comments on this clonotype: One end of the junction is discordant with germline, which a read error may explain. The J gene is TRBJ2-3, the V gene TRBV11-1; the D is unclear. Germline CDR1 is SGHAT and CDR2 is FQDESV (reference sequence). This CDR3 has 13 residues. CDR3: CASSPRARDMQYF. The CDR3 DNA reads as TGTGCCAGCAGCCCCCGGGCTCGAGATATGCAGTATTTT.

This clonotype has more than one count but fewer than ten. The chain carries TRBV5-4 and TRBJ2-7, with 10 bases fitting TRBD2. There are 15 residues in the CDR3. CDR1 is SGHNT, CDR2 YYREEE, per germline (reference sequence). The junction had 5 bases not matched to a gene; V was cut back by 4 bases and J by 1 base. The CDR3 sequence: CASSPRTSGSYEQYF. CDR3 in DNA: TGTGCCAGCAGCCCACGGACTAGCGGATCCTACGAGCAGTACTTC.